A selection of T cell receptor beta chains follows, all from one sample in a study of cytomegalovirus exposure and HLA in healthy donors. Profiling relied on immunoSEQ multiplex PCR, and the TCRdb table lists in-frame clones only, not all of them. This sample has around 87,000 clones, with 81% found just once. The sequenced material came from PBMCs. All receptors derive from a girl aged 2 to 9 in good health and CMV-seropositive. CDR3s include the opening cysteine and the closing phenylalanine or tryptophan. The D gene is left open where the match is weak. Where a row states a size, it is once, few, many or the class of an expanded clone; other rows omit it.

J gene | D gene | clone size | V gene | CDR3 DNA | CDR3 protein
TRBJ2-1 | NA | NA | TRBV27 | TGTGCCAGCAGTTTCTACCCCTACAATGAGCAGTTCTTC | CASSFYPYNEQFF
TRBJ2-1 | TRBD2 | NA | TRBV7-6 | TGTGCCAGCAGCTTAACACTAGCGGGAGGTTACAATGAGCAGTTCTTC | CASSLTLAGGYNEQFF
TRBJ2-7 | TRBD2 | NA | TRBV5-1 | TGCGCCAGCAGCTTGGCCGGGGGTAGCGGGAACTACGAGCAGTACTTC | CASSLAGGSGNYEQYF
TRBJ2-7 | TRBD1 | NA | TRBV7-6 | TGTGCCAGCAGCTTAGCGACGGGACAGGACAACCTACCGGTTAGGGAGCAGTACTTC | CASSLATGQDNLPVREQYF
TRBJ1-3 | TRBD1 | NA | TRBV6-5 | TGTGCCAGCAGTCGGACAGGGGGACCTGGAAACACCATATATTTT | CASSRTGGPGNTIYF
TRBJ1-2 | TRBD1 | NA | TRBV4-1 | TGCGCCAGCAGCCGCCCAATAAGTGCGGGACAGTCACGAATTTATGGCTACACCTTC | CASSRPISAGQSRIYGYTF
TRBJ2-7 | NA | NA | TRBV7-8 | TGTGCCAGCACCCAGGGGCAGCCCTACGAGCAGTACTTC | CASTQGQPYEQYF
TRBJ1-2 | TRBD1 | NA | TRBV6-5 | TGTGCCAGCAGATCCGGGACAGGGGTCTCTGGCTACACCTTC | CASRSGTGVSGYTF
TRBJ2-7 | TRBD2 | NA | TRBV6-6 | TGTGCCAGCAGCTCCTTGGAGCGGGGACTCTACGAGCAGTACTTC | CASSSLERGLYEQYF
TRBJ2-7 | TRBD1 | NA | TRBV28 | TGTGCCAGCAGTTCTTTGACAGGGGGCTACGAGCAGTACTTC | CASSSLTGGYEQYF
TRBJ1-1 | TRBD1 | NA | TRBV5-4 | TGTGCCAGCAGCGACATCAGGGGGACTGAAGCTTTCTTT | CASSDIRGTEAFF
TRBJ2-7 | TRBD1 | NA | TRBV14 | TGTGCCAGCAGCCAGAACAGGGGGCCGTACGAGCAGTACTTC | CASSQNRGPYEQYF
TRBJ2-7 | NA | NA | TRBV30 | TGTGCCTGGAGTGTATGGGGAAAGGCAGGGGGGCTGCCGGCCTACGAGCAGTACTTC | CAWSVWGKAGGLPAYEQYF
TRBJ2-1 | TRBD2 | NA | TRBV19 | TGTGCCAGTAGTATACCACTAGCGGGAGCCACGCGGGAGCAGTTCTTC | CASSIPLAGATREQFF
TRBJ2-2 | TRBD1 | few | TRBV6-1 | TGTGCCAGCAGTGGGGAGACAGGGGGAGGCGGGGAGCTGTTTTTT | CASSGETGGGGELFF
TRBJ2-7 | NA | NA | TRBV28 | TGTGCCAGCTGCCGGGTCTCAGGGATCCACGAGCAGTACTTC | CASCRVSGIHEQYF
TRBJ2-7 | NA | once | TRBV29-1 | TGCAGCGTTATGAGTGGTAACGAGCAGTACTTC | CSVMSGNEQYF
TRBJ1-4 | NA | once | TRBV27 | TGTGCCAGCAGTTTACGGGGTGAAAAACTGTTTTTT | CASSLRGEKLFF
TRBJ1-2 | TRBD1 | NA | TRBV29-1 | TGCAGCGTTGAGAGGGGGCAGGCCTATGGCTACACCTTC | CSVERGQAYGYTF
TRBJ2-6 | NA | once | TRBV6-4 | TGTGCCAGCAGTGCGGAGGCTGGGGCCAACGTCCTGACTTTC | CASSAEAGANVLTF
TRBJ2-7 | TRBD2 | NA | TRBV6-5 | TGTGCCAGCAGGGGACTAGCGGGCCTCTACGAGCAGTACTTC | CASRGLAGLYEQYF
TRBJ1-2 | NA | NA | TRBV21-1 | TGTGCCAGCAGCAAAGTGATGATTCGGGGGATTAGTCGTGGCTACACCTTC | CASSKVMIRGISRGYTF
TRBJ2-5 | NA | few | TRBV18 | TGTGCCAGCTCGGCAGGCCCAGAGACCCAGTACTTC | CASSAGPETQYF
TRBJ2-7 | NA | NA | TRBV6-5 | TGTGCCAGCAGCTCTTCTGACTCCTCCTACGAGCAGTACTTC | CASSSSDSSYEQYF
TRBJ1-5 | NA | NA | TRBV4-1 | TGCGCCAGCAGCCAAGATTATATTCGGGGGGACAATCAGCCCCAGCATTTT | CASSQDYIRGDNQPQHF
TRBJ2-7 | TRBD1 | NA | TRBV10-3 | TGTGCCATCAGGGGGACAGGGGGCTCCTACGAGCAGTACTTC | CAIRGTGGSYEQYF
TRBJ2-7 | NA | NA | TRBV30 | TGTGCCTGGAGTAGGGGGTTCATCTACGAGCAGTACTTC | CAWSRGFIYEQYF
TRBJ2-7 | TRBD1 | NA | TRBV27 | TGTGCCAGCAGTGTAAGGCCCCCGAGACAGGGCTACGAGCAGTACTTC | CASSVRPPRQGYEQYF
TRBJ2-1 | TRBD2 | NA | TRBV30 | TGTGCCTGGAGTGAACTAGCGGGAGGGATCAATGAGCAGTTCTTC | CAWSELAGGINEQFF
TRBJ2-7 | TRBD2 | once | TRBV5-1 | TGCGCCAGCAGCTTGGTAGCTAGCGGGAGCTACGAGCAGTACTTC | CASSLVASGSYEQYF
TRBJ2-1 | TRBD2 | NA | TRBV15 | TGTGCCACCAGCAGTCCCCGGCGGTTTAGCGCGGGAGGATTCAACAATGAGCAGTTCTTC | CATSSPRRFSAGGFNNEQFF
TRBJ2-1 | TRBD2 | NA | TRBV6-5 | TGTGCCACCTCCCAGCGGGAGAGGTACAATGAGCAGTTCTTC | CATSQRERYNEQFF
TRBJ1-1 | NA | NA | TRBV28 | TGTGCCAGCAGTTCTCGGGGGGCGTTTTTAGAAGCTTTCTTT | CASSSRGAFLEAFF
TRBJ1-4 | NA | NA | TRBV5-1 | TGCGCCAGCCAACACAGGGAGGGCGAAAAACTGTTTTTT | CASQHREGEKLFF
TRBJ1-4 | NA | few | TRBV5-1 | TGCGCCAGCAGCTTGGACGGAGTTCAAAATGAAAAACTGTTTTTT | CASSLDGVQNEKLFF
TRBJ2-3 | TRBD1 | NA | TRBV19 | TGTGCCAGTAGTATACGAACAGGGGGCGAAGATACGCAGTATTTT | CASSIRTGGEDTQYF
TRBJ1-1 | TRBD1 | NA | TRBV30 | TGTGCCTGTCACGCCGGGACAGCTAACACTGAAGCTTTCTTT | CACHAGTANTEAFF
TRBJ2-5 | NA | once | TRBV9 | TGTGCCAGCAGCCAGCGGGCCCTCGAAGAGACCCAGTACTTC | CASSQRALEETQYF
TRBJ2-2 | NA | once | TRBV4-1 | TGCGCCAGCAGCCAAGGTGGAGAAATAAGCGCCGGGGAGCTGTTTTTT | CASSQGGEISAGELFF